One and the same sample provided the 13 T cell receptor beta chains below, sequenced in a study of shared clonotypes between healthy human individuals. CD8 cells regarded as naive lacked CD45RO, were positively chosen for CCR7, and omitted terminally differentiated effector memory CD45RA+ cells. Produced via immunoSEQ multiplex PCR; TCRdb's table is partial and in-frame only. This sample has about 650,000 clones, with roughly 95% found just once. The specimen sequenced was naive CD8+ T cells sorted from blood. The receptor source for this set is a woman in her twenties or thirties in good health.

The chain uses TRBV4-1 and TRBJ2-2, with D tentatively TRBD1 (5 bases). The CDR3 is made up of 15 amino acids. Trimming cost V 3 bases and J 5 bases, with 13 bases left between them. The germline gives CDR1 MGHRA, CDR2 YSYEKL. The DNA for the CDR3 is TGCGCCAGCAGCCAGAGTCAGGGCCCAACCGGGGAGCTGTTTTTT. This translates into CASSQSQGPTGELFF.

CDR3 sequence reads: CASSTPGTGENEQFF. In DNA form, the CDR3 reads TGTGCCAGCAGCACACCCGGGACAGGGGAGAATGAGCAGTTCTTC. This rearrangement joins TRBV9 to TRBJ2-1; 10 positions agree with TRBD1. From germline, CDR1 is SGDLS and CDR2 YYNGEE. Trimming removed 4 bases from V and 7 bases from J; junction bases left unmatched: 8. This CDR3 has 15 amino acids.

This clone was seen only once. The genes are TRBV10-1 and TRBJ2-1; 13 bases map to TRBD2. Germline trimming cut 0 bases from V and 0 bases from J; bases unmatched to any gene: 11. The CDR3 spans 21 residues. Looked up from germline, CDR1 is WNHNN and CDR2 is SYGVQD (reference sequence). The CDR3 reads CASSESRPGLAGLSSYNEQFF. The CDR3 nucleotides read TGCGCCAGCAGTGAGTCTCGGCCGGGACTAGCGGGACTGAGCTCCTACAATGAGCAGTTCTTC.

V gene TRBV2 combines with J gene TRBJ1-4; D gene ambiguous. The V gene lost 4 bases and the J gene lost 13 bases, with 10 bases spanning the gap. Germline V gene lookup returns CDR1 SNHLY and CDR2 FYNNEI. CDR3 length equals 11 residues. Here the CDR3 DNA reads TGTGCCAGCAGTGGGACCGAGGGACTGTTTTTT. Encoded protein: CASSGTEGLFF.

V and J are TRBV27 and TRBJ2-3, with 8 nucleotides matching TRBD2. V lost 6 bases, J lost 5 bases, and 10 bases stayed unmatched. CDR1 is MNHEY and CDR2 is SMNVEV in the germline V gene (reference sequence). The CDR3 length is 15 residues. The CDR3: CASSLEAGVLDTQYF. The CDR3, as DNA: TGTGCCAGCAGCCTTGAAGCGGGAGTGTTAGATACGCAGTATTTT.

The CDR3 DNA is TGTGCCAGCAGCTTGGAGGGATTTCTCGGTGAGCAGTTCTTC. Protein product: CASSLEGFLGEQFF. The rearrangement joins TRBV5-6 to TRBJ2-1; D not certain. CDR1 is SGHDT, CDR2 YYEEEE, per germline. The V gene lost 0 bases and the J gene lost 9 bases, with 13 bases spanning the gap. The CDR3 is made up of 14 amino acids. Complete variable domain (other parts from reference TRBV5-6 and TRBJ2-1): DAGVTQSPTHLIKTRGQQVTLRCSPKSGHDTVSWYQQALGQGPQFIFQYYEEEERQRGNFPDRFSGHQFPNYSSELNVNALLLGDSALYLCASSLEGFLGEQFFGPGTRLTVL.

The chain uses TRBV7-8 and TRBJ2-7, with a possible D match to TRBD1 (5 bases). CDR1 and CDR2 from the germline V gene are SGHVS and FQNEAQ. V lost 4 bases and J 0 bases, leaving 7 bases between the germline ends. This CDR3 is built from 13 residues. CDR3 in amino acids: CASSYQGSYEQYF. DNA of the CDR3: TGTGCCAGCAGCTACCAGGGCTCCTACGAGCAGTACTTC.

V usage is TRBV13 and J usage is TRBJ2-1; 11 bases agree with TRBD1. The V segment lost 8 bases and the J segment 6 bases; nucleotides outside the gene matches: 6. This CDR3 contains 14 residues. Per germline, CDR1 PRHDT and CDR2 FYEKMQ (reference sequence). CDR3 sequence (DNA): TGTGCCAGCTTTGGGGGACAGGGGGTCAATGAGCAGTTCTTC. This sequence encodes CASFGGQGVNEQFF.

The V call is TRBV23-1, the J call TRBJ1-5, with 8 bases that match TRBD1. TRBV23-1 is noted as an ORF with a role that remains uncertain. This CDR3 contains 19 residues. The trim removed 7 bases at V and 0 bases at J, leaving 17 bases unmatched. CDR3 nucleotides: TGCGCCAGCATTCCGCAGGACAGGGTTCGAATATATAGCAATCAGCCCCAGCATTTT. This codes for CASIPQDRVRIYSNQPQHF.

The chain uses TRBV11-2 and TRBJ2-3, with D tentatively TRBD1 or TRBD2 (7 bases each). This CDR3 has 14 residues. Between the trimmed V and J ends, which lost 5 bases and 4 bases, there was a span of 13 bases. Germline assignment: CDR1 SGHAT and CDR2 FQNNGV. The CDR3 coding sequence is TGTGCCAGCAGCCCCAGGGGGGGCCCAGATACGCAGTATTTT. Translating gives CASSPRGGPDTQYF. The full variable domain, in which reference TRBV11-2 and TRBJ2-3 provide the parts outside the CDR3, is EAGVAQSPRYKIIEKRQSVAFWCNPISGHATLYWYQQILGQGPKLLIQFQNNGVVDDSQLPKDRFSAERLKGVDSTLKIQPAKLEDSAVYLCASSPRGGPDTQYFGPGTRLTVL.

The rearrangement uses TRBV11-2 and TRBJ1-1; D might be TRBD1 (5 bases). CDR1 and CDR2 (germline): SGHAT, FQNNGV. The CDR3 is 15 amino acids. Between the trimmed V and J ends, which lost 5 bases and 4 bases, there was a span of 17 bases. In nucleotides, the CDR3 is TGTGCCAGCAGCCCAATTCGGGGGTGGGGCACTGAAGCTTTCTTT. Translating gives CASSPIRGWGTEAFF.

This clone is a singleton in its sample. The genes are TRBV27 and TRBJ1-1; D unresolved. The CDR3 spans 14 residues. V lost 1 base and J lost 1, with 7 bases in between. Germline CDR1 is MNHEY and CDR2 is SMNVEV (reference sequence). This CDR3 is CASSLYPGNTEAFF. CDR3 bases: TGTGCCAGCAGTTTATACCCAGGGAACACTGAAGCTTTCTTT.

This chain joins TRBV2 and TRBJ2-7; TRBD2 is a possible D gene (5 bases). This CDR3 comprises 11 residues. Germline assignment: CDR1 SNHLY and CDR2 FYNNEI. The V end lost 6 bases, the J end lost 5 bases, and 8 bases lay between the germline ends. CDR3 coding DNA: TGTGCCAGCAGGCGGGCCCACGAGCAGTACTTC. The encoded protein is CASRRAHEQYF.